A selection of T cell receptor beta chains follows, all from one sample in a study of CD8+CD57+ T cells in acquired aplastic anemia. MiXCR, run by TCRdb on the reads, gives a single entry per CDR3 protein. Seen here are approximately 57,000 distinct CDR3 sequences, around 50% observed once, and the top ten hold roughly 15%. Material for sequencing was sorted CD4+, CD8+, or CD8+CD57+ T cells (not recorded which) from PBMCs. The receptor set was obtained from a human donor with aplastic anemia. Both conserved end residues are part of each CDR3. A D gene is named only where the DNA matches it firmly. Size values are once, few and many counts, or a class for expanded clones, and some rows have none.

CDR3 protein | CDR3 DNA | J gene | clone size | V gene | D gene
CARGPLIPYEQYF | TGCGCCAGAGGACCGCTAATTCCCTACGAGCAGTACTTC | TRBJ2-7 | - | TRBV4-3 | -
CSVLRSPNEKLFF | TGCAGCGTTCTCAGGTCTCCTAATGAAAAACTGTTTTTT | TRBJ1-4 | - | TRBV29-1 | -
CASTSGQGSNSNQPQHF | TGTGCCAGCACCTCCGGACAGGGGAGCAATAGCAATCAGCCCCAGCATTTT | TRBJ1-5 | many | TRBV2 | TRBD1
CATRQVGAYNEQFF | TGTGCCACTAGACAGGTTGGGGCATACAATGAGCAGTTCTTC | TRBJ2-1 | - | TRBV15 | -
CASSYDRERGYTF | TGTGCCAGTAGTTACGACAGGGAGCGTGGCTACACCTTC | TRBJ1-2 | - | TRBV19 | TRBD1
CSARTSQETQYF | TGCAGTGCTAGGACCTCACAAGAGACCCAGTACTTC | TRBJ2-5 | - | TRBV20-1 | -
CSVVVGTDTQYF | TGCAGCGTTGTTGTGGGCACAGATACGCAGTATTTT | TRBJ2-3 | once | TRBV29-1 | -
CASRRDRKNEAFF | TGTGCCAGCAGAAGAGACAGGAAGAATGAAGCTTTCTTT | TRBJ1-1 | few | TRBV2 | -
CASSVQGANTIYF | TGTGCCAGCAGTGTTCAGGGGGCAAACACCATATACTTT | TRBJ1-3 | - | TRBV2 | TRBD1
CASSEVPHNEQFF | TGTGCCAGCAGTGAGGTCCCCCACAATGAGCAGTTCTTC | TRBJ2-1 | few | TRBV25-1 | -
CSVDRGVNTEAFF | TGCAGCGTTGACAGGGGAGTGAACACTGAAGCTTTCTTT | TRBJ1-1 | - | TRBV29-1 | -
CAISESGQYF | TGTGCCATCAGCGAGTCAGGGCAGTACTTC | TRBJ2-7 | - | TRBV10-3 | -
CATSSTGGYQPQHF | TGTGCCACCAGCAGCACAGGGGGTTATCAGCCCCAGCATTTT | TRBJ1-5 | - | TRBV15 | TRBD1
CATSRDPQGYEQYF | TGTGCCACCAGCAGAGATCCGCAGGGTTACGAGCAGTACTTC | TRBJ2-7 | few | TRBV15 | -
CASTSRSGQRNEQYF | TGTGCCAGTACCTCCAGGAGCGGCCAGCGCAACGAGCAGTACTTC | TRBJ2-7 | - | TRBV19 | -
CATSRSPFGEDAYEQYF | TGTGCCACCAGCAGATCCCCCTTCGGCGAGGATGCCTACGAGCAGTACTTC | TRBJ2-7 | - | TRBV15 | -
CASSMRPGAVHEQYF | TGTGCCAGTAGTATGAGACCGGGGGCGGTCCACGAGCAGTACTTC | TRBJ2-7 | - | TRBV13 | -
CASSERASRASGNTIYF | TGTGCCAGCAGTGAGAGGGCGTCCAGGGCCTCTGGAAACACCATATATTTT | TRBJ1-3 | - | TRBV2 | -
CSVLGEGRANTEAFF | TGCAGCGTACTAGGGGAGGGACGGGCGAACACTGAAGCTTTCTTT | TRBJ1-1 | medium-sized | TRBV29-1 | -
CASRKQGAVYEQYF | TGTGCCAGCCGGAAACAGGGGGCGGTTTACGAGCAGTACTTC | TRBJ2-7 | - | TRBV2 | TRBD1
CATSRDKGLNTYGYTF | TGTGCCACCAGCAGAGACAAGGGGTTAAACACCTATGGCTACACCTTC | TRBJ1-2 | - | TRBV15 | -